The 18 T cell receptor beta chains below were found in one sample sequenced in a study of T-cell reconstitution after alpha-beta-depleted transplantation in children. General study findings and limits: T-cell counts and diversity were attributed mostly to newly produced T cells one year after transplant.

These receptors have no known antigen. Preparation of the TCRbeta library was carried out with unique molecular identifiers. MiXCR, applied by TCRdb to the PCR reads, yields one record per CDR3 protein. The sample holds about 300,000 distinct CDR3 sequences, almost 8% seen once. The sequences come from peripheral blood, collected 360 days after TCRalphabeta/CD19-depleted stem cell transplant. The receptors were gathered from a female patient younger than 10 who had a stem cell transplant for Fanconi anemia, so the T cells may come from the graft donor.

At least ten counts were recorded for this clonotype. The chain combines TRBV5-1 with TRBJ1-2; D is undetermined. Trimming removed 0 bases from V and 1 base from J, with 16 bases in between. The CDR3 contains 17 residues. In germline, CDR1 is SGHRS, CDR2 YFSETQ. In DNA form, the CDR3 reads TGCGCCAGCAGCTTGGCGGAACTACTGGAGATTAACTATGGCTACACCTTC. This codes for CASSLAELLEINYGYTF.

The V call is TRBV7-3, the J call TRBJ2-5, with a weak D call TRBD1 (5 bases). This CDR3 is 14 amino acids long. V was clipped by 2 bases and J by 5 bases, with 12 bases between them. Germline V gene sequence: CDR1 SGHTA, CDR2 FQGTGA. In DNA, the CDR3 is TGTGCCAGCAGCTTACTGGGGCCAGGGGAGACCCAGTACTTC. This codes for CASSLLGPGETQYF.

Ten or more counts support this clonotype. This chain links TRBV15 with TRBJ2-7, with 7 nucleotides matching TRBD2. The CDR3 consists of 15 residues. The J segment lost 2 bases and the V segment lost 0 bases, leaving 4 bases of the junction unmatched. The germline gives CDR1 LNHNV, CDR2 YYDKDF (reference sequence). The CDR3 here is CATSRDPAGAYEQYF. The DNA for the CDR3 is TGTGCCACCAGCAGAGATCCGGCGGGGGCCTACGAGCAGTACTTC.

At least ten counts were recorded for this clonotype. This chain links TRBV9 with TRBJ2-2; D might be TRBD1 (5 bases). V lost 2 bases, J lost 7 bases, and 18 bases lay in between. Germline V gene data show CDR1 as SGDLS and CDR2 as YYNGEE. CDR3 length: 16 amino acids. The CDR3 reads CASSVLPPEGVGELFF. The CDR3 DNA reads as TGTGCCAGCAGCGTTCTGCCCCCAGAAGGGGTCGGGGAGCTGTTTTTT. The full variable domain, its missing parts supplied by reference TRBV9 and TRBJ2-2, is DSGVTQTPKHLITATGQRVTLRCSPRSGDLSVYWYQQSLDQGLQFLIQYYNGEERAKGNILERFSAQQFPDLHSELNLSSLELGDSALYFCASSVLPPEGVGELFFGEGSRLTVL.

This clonotype was seen more than once but under ten times. The genes are TRBV7-8 and TRBJ1-4; D uncertain. This CDR3 has 15 amino acids. The V end was cut by 0 bases, the J end by 8 bases, with 13 bases between. Germline V CDR1 and CDR2: SGHVS, FQNEAQ. Written as DNA, the CDR3 is TGTGCCAGCAGCTTAGCCAGAGAGGGCCGGGAAAAACTGTTTTTT. Amino acid sequence: CASSLAREGREKLFF.

This clonotype was recorded many times. The chain links TRBV6-5 to TRBJ1-1; D is unresolved. Germline-derived CDR1 and CDR2 are MNHEY and SVGAGI. The V end was cut by 2 bases, the J end by 5 bases, with 18 bases between. CDR3 length: 16 amino acids. CDR3 residues: CASSYPSLIMGTEAFF. CDR3 bases: TGTGCCAGCAGTTACCCAAGCCTAATCATGGGGACTGAAGCTTTCTTT.

The CDR3 reads CASSGGSERMQPQHF. The CDR3 nucleotides read TGCGCCAGCAGCGGCGGGTCAGAACGTATGCAGCCCCAGCATTTT. J is TRBJ1-5 and V is TRBV5-1; D not certain. Germline V lookup: CDR1 SGHRS, CDR2 YFSETQ. V dropped 4 bases and J dropped 7 bases, with 18 bases sitting between them. CDR3 length: 15 residues.

This clonotype was observed at least ten times. The chain couples TRBV10-3 to TRBJ2-5; D may be TRBD1 (6 bases). Germline loops: CDR1 ENHRY, CDR2 SYGVKD. Trimming took 1 base from V and 2 from J, leaving 11 bases between them. The CDR3 is 15 amino acids. CDR3 coding DNA: TGTGCCATCAGTGAGTTGGGCAGGGGACAAGAGACCCAGTACTTC. Residues: CAISELGRGQETQYF.

This clonotype was counted ten times or more. The chain is built from TRBV27 and TRBJ2-7, with TRBD1 matching over 12 bases. CDR1 and CDR2 from the germline V gene are MNHEY and SMNVEV (reference sequence). The length of the CDR3 is 16 residues. V trimming: 1 base; J trimming: 5 bases; junction bases outside the gene matches: 6. This CDR3 is CASSLLGTGGPNEQYF. The CDR3, as DNA: TGTGCCAGCAGTTTATTAGGGACAGGGGGCCCCAACGAGCAGTACTTC.

At least ten counts were recorded for this clonotype. The chain links TRBV5-1 to TRBJ2-2; D remains ambiguous. The CDR3 covers 16 residues. The V and J ends lost 6 bases and 0 bases respectively, with 15 bases between them. Germline V gene sequence: CDR1 SGHRS, CDR2 YFSETQ. The CDR3 loop is CASKVLSVANTGELFF. The CDR3 DNA follows: TGCGCCAGCAAGGTGTTGAGCGTTGCGAACACCGGGGAGCTGTTTTTT.

This clonotype was seen at least ten times. The chain is built from TRBV5-1 and TRBJ2-2; the D is unclear. Trimming shortened V by 0 bases and J by 1 base, and 10 bases separated the two germline ends. Looked up from germline, CDR1 is SGHRS and CDR2 is YFSETQ. The CDR3 totals 16 residues. CDR3 coding DNA: TGCGCCAGCAGCTTGGGATTTGAGGAGAACACCGGGGAGCTGTTTTTT. Encoded protein: CASSLGFEENTGELFF.

This clonotype appeared a few times. The rearrangement links TRBV18 to TRBJ1-2; 10 bases map to TRBD1. The CDR3 has 13 residues. V dropped 5 bases and J dropped 6; count of bases not matched to a gene: 3. CDR1 and CDR2 from the germline V gene are KGHSH and LQKENI. The DNA of the CDR3 is TGTGCCAGCTCAACCGGGACAGGGGATGGCTACACCTTC. This sequence encodes CASSTGTGDGYTF.

This clonotype was found a few times. The chain is built from TRBV9 and TRBJ1-6; 9 bases fit TRBD1. The CDR3 runs to 15 residues. Germline assignment: CDR1 SGDLS and CDR2 YYNGEE. V lost 0 bases and J lost 9; bases outside the gene matches: 4. The CDR3 spells CASSVGGQGFSPLHF. The DNA for the CDR3 is TGTGCCAGCAGCGTAGGTGGACAGGGGTTTTCACCCCTCCACTTT.

The rearrangement links TRBV20-1 to TRBJ1-3; D might be TRBD1 (5 bases). Germline assignment: CDR1 DFQATT and CDR2 SNEGSKA (reference sequence). The V and J ends lost 3 bases and 4 bases respectively, with 10 bases between them. The CDR3 runs 13 residues. The CDR3 sequence is CSARRGTGNTIYF. CDR3 coding DNA: TGCAGTGCTAGGAGGGGTACAGGAAACACCATATATTTT.

This clonotype was counted many times. The chain employs TRBV20-1 and TRBJ2-5, with D tentatively TRBD2 (5 bases). CDR3 length: 13 amino acids. Germline lookup yields CDR1 DFQATT and CDR2 SNEGSKA (reference sequence). V lost 1 base, J lost 3 bases, and 9 bases lay in between. CDR3: CSARVLVKETQYF. The CDR3 region has the DNA TGCAGTGCTAGAGTACTAGTCAAAGAGACCCAGTACTTC.

There are many counts of this clonotype. The genes are TRBV5-1 and TRBJ2-3, with no clear D. CDR3 size: 12 residues. Germline lookup yields CDR1 SGHRS and CDR2 YFSETQ. Deletions cut 4 bases from V and 5 bases from J, with 8 bases between. The CDR3 DNA reads TGCGCCAGCAGCCCCCTTGGAGATACGCAGTATTTT. This sequence encodes CASSPLGDTQYF. Full variable domain (rest looked up from reference TRBV5-1 and TRBJ2-3): KAGVTQTPRYLIKTRGQQVTLSCSPISGHRSVSWYQQTPGQGLQFLFEYFSETQRNKGNFPGRFSGRQFSNSRSEMNVSTLELGDSALYLCASSPLGDTQYFGPGTRLTVL.

This clonotype was counted between two and nine times. The rearrangement joins TRBV7-3 to TRBJ2-2; D call uncertain. Germline CDR1 is SGHTA and CDR2 is FQGTGA. The CDR3 length is 13 residues. Trimming took off 5 bases at V and 5 bases at J, with 9 bases between the two ends. The CDR3 DNA reads TGTGCCAGCAGCCCCCACGGGACCGGGGAGCTGTTTTTT. This gives the protein CASSPHGTGELFF.

This clonotype was recorded at least ten times. This chain joins TRBV4-2 and TRBJ2-2; TRBD2 aligns across 8 bases. Trimming cost V 0 bases and J 1 base; bases outside gene matches: 1. The CDR3 sequence is 16 residues long. Germline V CDR1 and CDR2: LGHNA, YNFKEQ. In nucleotides, the CDR3 is TGTGCCAGCAGCCAAGATCTAGCGGGGAACACCGGGGAGCTGTTTTTT. This encodes CASSQDLAGNTGELFF.